Shown below are 18 T cell receptor beta chains from a single sample sequenced in a study of response to subunit inactivated influenza vaccine. One entry per CDR3 protein, called by TCRdb with MiXCR from the RT-PCR reads. The repertoire holds more than 550,000 distinct CDR3 sequences, around 10% seen once, with approximately 11% in the top ten. This sample also appeared in a second study, on T cells expressing NK-cell markers. This second study notes: Template switching by 5'RACE with UMIs generated the TCR beta cDNA.

Sequences were derived from PBMCs from blood, sampled on the day of vaccination. The receptors stem from a man over 45 who received an inactivated influenza vaccine.

The chain joins TRBV7-8 to TRBJ2-2, with 11 bases identical to TRBD1. This CDR3 has 16 amino acids. Germline lookup yields CDR1 SGHVS and CDR2 FQNEAQ. V lost 4 bases, J lost 4 bases, and 5 bases stayed unmatched. CDR3 coding DNA: TGTGCCAGCAGCTACCGGACAGGGGGCAGCACCGGGGAGCTGTTTTTT. This codes for CASSYRTGGSTGELFF.

This clonotype was counted a few times. The CDR3 sequence: CASSLDLVARTEAFF. CDR3 nucleotide sequence: TGTGCCAGCAGCTTAGATCTTGTAGCGAGGACTGAAGCTTTCTTT. J is TRBJ1-1 and V is TRBV7-8, with no clear D. Germline lookup yields CDR1 SGHVS and CDR2 FQNEAQ. The CDR3 is 15 residues long. Trimming took 1 base from V and 5 from J, leaving 14 bases between them.

A few counts support this clonotype. V usage is TRBV7-2 and J usage is TRBJ2-1; D is ambiguous. This CDR3 has 14 amino acids. CDR1 and CDR2 (germline): SGHTA, FQGNSA. Trimming took 1 base from V and 9 from J, leaving 13 bases between them. The CDR3 spells CASSLEVSAGEQFF. In DNA, the CDR3 is TGTGCCAGCAGCTTAGAGGTTAGTGCCGGTGAGCAGTTCTTC.

Only a few counts were recorded for this clonotype. The gene calls are TRBV10-3 and TRBJ1-2; 8 bases align to TRBD1. Losses at the gene ends were 2 bases for V and 7 bases for J; bases not matched to a gene: 6. This CDR3 region has 14 residues. Germline loops: CDR1 ENHRY, CDR2 SYGVKD. This chain's CDR3 is CAISERDRGRGYTF. CDR3 DNA: TGTGCCATCAGTGAGAGAGACAGGGGTCGTGGCTACACCTTC.

The chain has TRBV6-1 and TRBJ2-3; D is uncertain. Germline V gives CDR1 MNHNS, CDR2 SASEGT. CDR3 length: 13 amino acids. V dropped 4 bases and J dropped 5 bases, with 10 bases sitting between them. This CDR3 reads CASSVSLRDTQYF. The DNA for the CDR3 is TGTGCCAGCAGTGTTAGTTTGAGAGATACGCAGTATTTT.

A few counts support this clonotype. The chain links TRBV20-1 to TRBJ1-4, with TRBD1 as a possible D gene (6 bases). V was cut by 0 bases and J by 0 bases, with 14 bases left in between. Germline loops: CDR1 DFQATT, CDR2 SNEGSKA (reference sequence). This CDR3 comprises 17 residues. CDR3 in amino acids: CSARDGRGDPTNEKLFF. CDR3 in DNA: TGCAGTGCTAGAGATGGCAGGGGCGACCCAACTAATGAAAAACTGTTTTTT.

This clonotype was recorded many times. This chain uses TRBV7-2 with TRBJ2-1; tentative D call: TRBD2 (5 bases). V was trimmed by 2 bases and J by 8 bases, leaving 13 bases between them. The CDR3 length is 14 residues. Germline V gene lookup returns CDR1 SGHTA and CDR2 FQGNSA. The CDR3 nucleotides are TGTGCCAGCAGCTTATATACCGTCGGGGATGAGCAGTTCTTC. Protein product: CASSLYTVGDEQFF.

The sample holds many counts of this clonotype. The chain has TRBV29-1 and TRBJ2-1, with TRBD1 matching 7 bases. The CDR3 is made up of 14 amino acids. The ends lost 6 bases at V and 9 bases at J; junction bases unmatched: 14. Germline CDR1 is SQVTM and CDR2 is ANQGSEA. The CDR3 sequence is CSVTGQLSIGEQFF. CDR3 sequence (DNA): TGCAGCGTGACGGGACAGCTGTCAATTGGTGAGCAGTTCTTC.

This clonotype has a handful of counts. The chain carries TRBV4-1 and TRBJ2-5; 8 nucleotides align to TRBD2. CDR1 MGHRA and CDR2 YSYEKL come from the germline V gene. This CDR3 contains 14 residues. The J segment lost 4 bases and the V segment lost 4 bases, leaving 5 bases of the junction unmatched. The CDR3 region has the DNA TGCGCCAGCAGCCCATTAGCGGGGTTAGAGACCCAGTACTTC. As protein: CASSPLAGLETQYF.

The chain links TRBV20-1 to TRBJ2-3; D is uncertain. There are 13 residues in the CDR3. The germline V gene encodes CDR1 DFQATT and CDR2 SNEGSKA (reference sequence). The V and J ends lost 2 bases and 3 bases respectively, with 9 bases between them. In DNA form, the CDR3 reads TGCAGTGCTAGACTAGACGGTACAGATACGCAGTATTTT. It codes for CSARLDGTDTQYF.

The J gene is TRBJ2-7, the V gene TRBV29-1; TRBD1 or TRBD2 may be the D gene (5 bases each). Trimming took off 7 bases at V and 3 bases at J, with 16 bases between the two ends. CDR3 size: 13 residues. Germline assignment: CDR1 SQVTM and CDR2 ANQGSEA. The CDR3 nucleotides read TGCAGCGCAGCCCGGGACGCGAACTACGAGCAGTACTTC. This codes for CSAARDANYEQYF.

This clonotype has a handful of counts. This chain joins TRBV11-2 and TRBJ2-5, with D possibly matching TRBD2 (6 bases). The V gene lost 5 bases and the J gene lost 5 bases, with 18 bases spanning the gap. This CDR3 spans 15 amino acids. CDR1 and CDR2 (germline): SGHAT, FQNNGV. The CDR3 DNA reads TGTGCCAGCAGCCCTCCTGGGCGGGGTGGGGAGACCCAGTACTTC. This sequence encodes CASSPPGRGGETQYF.

This clonotype turned up a few times. The gene calls are TRBV3-1 and TRBJ2-5; 8 nucleotides match TRBD2. Germline CDR1 reads LGHDT; CDR2 reads YNNKEL (reference sequence). This CDR3 comprises 17 residues. V trimming: 3 bases; J trimming: 0 bases; junction bases outside the gene matches: 9. CDR3 region: CASSHGLTSGYQETQYF. In DNA form, the CDR3 reads TGTGCCAGCAGCCACGGTCTTACTAGCGGATACCAAGAGACCCAGTACTTC.

In its sample, this clonotype was seen a few times. The chain carries TRBV7-2 and TRBJ2-4; 8 nucleotides match TRBD2. CDR3 size: 16 residues. V lost 4 bases and J lost 9; bases outside the gene matches: 14. Germline CDR1 SGHTA, CDR2 FQGNSA. The CDR3 loop is CASSSELGTSTGIQYF. The CDR3 nucleotides are TGTGCCAGCAGCTCCGAGCTAGGGACTAGTACGGGCATTCAGTACTTC.

This clonotype was recorded a few times. This chain uses TRBV29-1 with TRBJ2-2; TRBD2 matches 12 bases. The CDR3 extends over 16 amino acids. Trimming took 6 bases from V and 0 from J; bases not matched to a gene: 5. Looked up from germline, CDR1 is SQVTM and CDR2 is ANQGSEA. DNA of the CDR3: TGCAGCGTGCAACTAGCGGGAGGCGCGAACACCGGGGAGCTGTTTTTT. It encodes CSVQLAGGANTGELFF.

As to this clonotype: Compared with germline, one end of the junction differs, possibly owing to a read error. The chain carries TRBV11-2 and TRBJ1-4; D is perhaps TRBD1 (5 bases). Germline V gene lookup returns CDR1 SGHAT and CDR2 FQNNGV. The CDR3 has 13 residues. In DNA form, the CDR3 reads TGTGCCAGAAGCTGGGACGGATATGAAAAACTGTTTTTT. It specifies CARSWDGYEKLFF.

This clonotype turned up a few times. The chain employs TRBV4-3 and TRBJ2-1; tentatively, D is TRBD1 (5 bases). Trimming stripped 1 base from V and 4 bases from J, with 5 bases between. This CDR3 has 13 amino acids. Germline V CDR1 and CDR2: LGHNA, YSLEER. CDR3 amino acids: CASSQAGYNEQFF. The CDR3 DNA follows: TGCGCCAGCAGCCAAGCAGGGTACAATGAGCAGTTCTTC.

The V call is TRBV12-3 or TRBV12-4, the J call TRBJ1-1; TRBD1 agrees at 12 bases. Trimming at V came to 5 bases and at J to 2 bases, leaving 9 bases not matched to a gene. The CDR3 extends over 17 amino acids. The CDR3, as DNA: TGTGCCAGCAGTCATCCGGGACAGGGGGCCGTAAACACTGAAGCTTTCTTT. It yields the protein CASSHPGQGAVNTEAFF.